The rows below give T cell receptor beta chains drawn from one sample of a study of neoadjuvant nivolumab and ipilimumab in lung cancer. TCRdb keeps only in-frame clones here, not all; method: immunoSEQ multiplex PCR. Of 10,000 to 15,000 clones detected, more than 90% appear once; the ten largest clones hold 2% to 3%. The input for sequencing was peripheral blood, taken after neoadjuvant nivolumab, alone or with ipilimumab, at or shortly before surgery. These receptors originate from an adult with non-small cell lung cancer. CDR3s include the opening cysteine and the closing phenylalanine or tryptophan. Each record gives: clone size, J gene, D gene, V gene, CDR3 DNA, CDR3 protein. A D gene is named only where the DNA matches it firmly. Clone size is stated in some rows and not others, as once, few, many or a class when expanded.

abundance: .
j_gene: TRBJ1-2
d_gene: .
v_gene: TRBV6-5
CDR3nt: TGTGCCAGCAGTCTGACGCTTAACTATGGCTACACCTTC
CDR3aa: CASSLTLNYGYTF

abundance: .
j_gene: TRBJ1-1
d_gene: .
v_gene: TRBV19
CDR3nt: TGTGCCAGTAGTATAGGAGGGGGGAGTTACACTGAAGCTTTCTTT
CDR3aa: CASSIGGGSYTEAFF

abundance: .
j_gene: TRBJ2-7
d_gene: .
v_gene: TRBV29-1
CDR3nt: TGCAGCGTTGCTAGGGGCAGCTCCTACGAGCAGTACTTC
CDR3aa: CSVARGSSYEQYF

abundance: .
j_gene: TRBJ2-7
d_gene: .
v_gene: TRBV5-4
CDR3nt: TGTGCCAGCAGCTCGGGAACGGGTGGGCGCTACGAGCAGTACTTC
CDR3aa: CASSSGTGGRYEQYF

abundance: .
j_gene: TRBJ2-7
d_gene: .
v_gene: TRBV4-2
CDR3nt: TGTGCCAGCAGCCAAGAAACAGACCTCTCCTACGAGCAGTACTTC
CDR3aa: CASSQETDLSYEQYF

abundance: .
j_gene: TRBJ2-6
d_gene: .
v_gene: TRBV28
CDR3nt: TGTGCCAGCAGTTTGGGTGGGATCGGTGGGGCCAACGTCCTGACTTTC
CDR3aa: CASSLGGIGGANVLTF

abundance: .
j_gene: TRBJ2-2
d_gene: .
v_gene: TRBV9
CDR3nt: TGTGCCAGCAGCGTAGTAGGGCAAGGGAGCGGGGAGCTGTTTTTT
CDR3aa: CASSVVGQGSGELFF

abundance: .
j_gene: TRBJ2-5
d_gene: .
v_gene: TRBV9
CDR3nt: TGTGCCAGCAGCGTAGGGTGGGCCGGCCACCAAGAGACCCAGTACTTC
CDR3aa: CASSVGWAGHQETQYF

abundance: .
j_gene: TRBJ1-3
d_gene: .
v_gene: TRBV5-4
CDR3nt: TGTGCCAGCAGCCTCACAGGGAAATCTGGTGGAAACACCATATATTTT
CDR3aa: CASSLTGKSGGNTIYF

abundance: once
j_gene: TRBJ2-3
d_gene: .
v_gene: TRBV5-6
CDR3nt: TGTGCCAGCAGCTCTTTCTTCTCAGGCCCTACGCAGTATTTT
CDR3aa: CASSSFFSGPTQYF

abundance: .
j_gene: TRBJ1-2
d_gene: .
v_gene: TRBV28
CDR3nt: TGTGCCAGCAGTTCGGCCACGAGGGGCGATTATGGCTACACCTTC
CDR3aa: CASSSATRGDYGYTF

abundance: .
j_gene: TRBJ2-1
d_gene: .
v_gene: TRBV6-5
CDR3nt: TGTGCCAGCAGTTACTTTCGGGGGTCCAATGAGCAGTTCTTC
CDR3aa: CASSYFRGSNEQFF

abundance: .
j_gene: TRBJ2-5
d_gene: .
v_gene: TRBV11-2
CDR3nt: TGTGCCAGCAGCCCGGGGTCGGGTAGCGCACAAGAGACCCAGTACTTC
CDR3aa: CASSPGSGSAQETQYF

abundance: .
j_gene: TRBJ2-2
d_gene: TRBD1
v_gene: TRBV7-8
CDR3nt: TGTGCCAGCAGCTCAACAGGGGGCGCTGGCACCGGGGAGCTGTTTTTT
CDR3aa: CASSSTGGAGTGELFF

abundance: .
j_gene: TRBJ2-7
d_gene: .
v_gene: TRBV10-3
CDR3nt: TGTGCCATCAGTGCCGCGGACGAGCAGTACTTC
CDR3aa: CAISAADEQYF

abundance: .
j_gene: TRBJ2-3
d_gene: TRBD1
v_gene: TRBV7-3
CDR3nt: TGTGCCAGCAGCTTTGGACAGGGGGCAGATACGCAGTATTTT
CDR3aa: CASSFGQGADTQYF

abundance: .
j_gene: TRBJ2-5
d_gene: .
v_gene: TRBV19
CDR3nt: TGTGCCAGTAGTGAACAGAAGCAAGAGACCCAGTACTTC
CDR3aa: CASSEQKQETQYF

abundance: .
j_gene: TRBJ2-7
d_gene: .
v_gene: TRBV19
CDR3nt: TGTGCCAGTAGTGAGTTCGGAGGGGGCAGCGAGCAGTACTTC
CDR3aa: CASSEFGGGSEQYF

abundance: once
j_gene: TRBJ2-7
d_gene: TRBD1
v_gene: TRBV2
CDR3nt: TGTGCCAGCAGCCGGGACAGGGGAATGAGCTACGAGCAGTACTTC
CDR3aa: CASSRDRGMSYEQYF

abundance: .
j_gene: TRBJ2-1
d_gene: .
v_gene: TRBV5-1
CDR3nt: TGCGCCAGCATGAAACTAGAAGAAAGATACAATGAGCAGTTCTTC
CDR3aa: CASMKLEERYNEQFF

abundance: .
j_gene: TRBJ1-1
d_gene: .
v_gene: TRBV29-1
CDR3nt: TGCAGCGCCGAAAAGAACACTGAAGCTTTCTTT
CDR3aa: CSAEKNTEAFF

abundance: .
j_gene: TRBJ2-2
d_gene: TRBD2
v_gene: TRBV7-9
CDR3nt: TGTGCCAGCAGCTTAGGGCTAGCGGGAGTCGGGGACACCGGGGAGCTGTTTTTT
CDR3aa: CASSLGLAGVGDTGELFF

abundance: .
j_gene: TRBJ2-7
d_gene: TRBD2
v_gene: TRBV6-6
CDR3nt: TGTGCCAGCAGTTACGGGACTAGCGCCTACGAGCAGTACTTC
CDR3aa: CASSYGTSAYEQYF

abundance: .
j_gene: TRBJ2-7
d_gene: TRBD1
v_gene: TRBV5-4
CDR3nt: TGTGCCAGCAGCTCTCCCCCGGGACAGGGAGCCTACGAGCAGTACTTC
CDR3aa: CASSSPPGQGAYEQYF

abundance: .
j_gene: TRBJ2-7
d_gene: .
v_gene: TRBV11-2
CDR3nt: TGTGCCAGCAGCTTAGTGTCGAGCTACGAGCAGTACTTC
CDR3aa: CASSLVSSYEQYF

abundance: .
j_gene: TRBJ2-5
d_gene: .
v_gene: TRBV7-2
CDR3nt: TGTGCCAGCAGCTTAGGCGGGGTCCAAGAGACCCAGTACTTC
CDR3aa: CASSLGGVQETQYF

abundance: .
j_gene: TRBJ1-2
d_gene: TRBD1
v_gene: TRBV5-4
CDR3nt: TGTGCCAGCAGCCCGGACAGGAACTATGGCTACACCTTC
CDR3aa: CASSPDRNYGYTF

abundance: .
j_gene: TRBJ2-5
d_gene: .
v_gene: TRBV5-4
CDR3nt: TGTGCCAGCAGCTTGGAAGAGACCCAGTACTTC
CDR3aa: CASSLEETQYF

abundance: .
j_gene: TRBJ2-4
d_gene: TRBD2
v_gene: TRBV7-9
CDR3nt: TGTGCCAGCAGCGAAGGACTAGCCACAAAAGACATTCAGTACTTC
CDR3aa: CASSEGLATKDIQYF

abundance: .
j_gene: TRBJ2-4
d_gene: TRBD2
v_gene: TRBV10-3
CDR3nt: TGTGCCATCAGTGAGTCATATAGCGGGAGGATAAACATTCAGTACTTC
CDR3aa: CAISESYSGRINIQYF

abundance: .
j_gene: TRBJ2-1
d_gene: TRBD2
v_gene: TRBV7-3
CDR3nt: TGTGCCAGCAGCTTAAACGGGAGGCGTTCCTCCAATGAGCAGTTCTTC
CDR3aa: CASSLNGRRSSNEQFF

abundance: .
j_gene: TRBJ2-7
d_gene: TRBD1
v_gene: TRBV27
CDR3nt: TGTGCCAGCCGTCGATTCCTCGGACAGGATATAACCTACGAGCAGTACTTC
CDR3aa: CASRRFLGQDITYEQYF

abundance: once
j_gene: TRBJ2-7
d_gene: .
v_gene: TRBV27
CDR3nt: TGTGCCAGCAGTTTACAGGGGGGCGAGCAGTACTTC
CDR3aa: CASSLQGGEQYF

abundance: once
j_gene: TRBJ2-6
d_gene: .
v_gene: TRBV19
CDR3nt: TGTGCCAGTCTTCACAGGGCCGGGGCCAACGTCCTGACTTTC
CDR3aa: CASLHRAGANVLTF

abundance: once
j_gene: TRBJ2-5
d_gene: .
v_gene: TRBV7-8
CDR3nt: TGTGCCAGCAGCCCCAGTAGAGCGGTTTCTTCGGAGACCCAGTACTTC
CDR3aa: CASSPSRAVSSETQYF

abundance: .
j_gene: TRBJ2-3
d_gene: TRBD2
v_gene: TRBV11-1
CDR3nt: TGTGCCAGCAGCTTAGCGGGACTAGCGGGAGCAGATACGCAGTATTTT
CDR3aa: CASSLAGLAGADTQYF

abundance: .
j_gene: TRBJ2-1
d_gene: TRBD2
v_gene: TRBV11-2
CDR3nt: TGTGCCAGCAGCTTAGATCTGGCTAGCGGGAGTATCCAAGGCAATGAGCAGTTCTTC
CDR3aa: CASSLDLASGSIQGNEQFF